This entry lists 22 T cell receptor beta chains sequenced from one sample in a study of blood T cell repertoires in COVID-19. Using immunoSEQ multiplex PCR, the repertoire was profiled, and TCRdb retains in-frame clones only, with some absent. The sample lists 150,000 to 200,000 clones, around nine tenths occurring once. The sequenced sample was peripheral blood. These receptors were obtained from a woman in her seventies with COVID-19, enrolled during active disease.

The genes are TRBV20-1 and TRBJ2-7; 7 bases agree with TRBD1. The CDR3 loop spans 11 amino acids. Germline V CDR1 and CDR2: DFQATT, SNEGSKA (reference sequence). With V trimmed by 4 bases and J by 3 bases, 0 bases remained unmatched. The CDR3 loop is CSANRGYEQYF. The CDR3 DNA reads TGCAGTGCTAACAGGGGCTACGAGCAGTACTTC.

This rearrangement joins TRBV13 to TRBJ2-3; the match to TRBD1 covers 7 bases. CDR1 and CDR2 (germline): PRHDT, FYEKMQ (reference sequence). Trimming cost V 5 bases and J 3 bases; bases outside gene matches: 11. There are 16 residues in the CDR3. CDR3 sequence (DNA): TGTGCCAGCAGCCCCCCCGAACAGGGGAGAACAGATACGCAGTATTTT. Amino acid sequence: CASSPPEQGRTDTQYF.

The chain combines TRBV7-9 with TRBJ2-5; 9 bases agree with TRBD1. Germline V CDR1 and CDR2: SEHNR, FQNEAQ (reference sequence). The CDR3 is 15 residues long. After removal of 1 base from V and 6 bases from J, the junction contained 6 bases not matched to a gene. This CDR3 is CASSLDRQGGKTQYF. CDR3 DNA: TGTGCCAGCAGCTTAGACAGACAGGGGGGAAAGACCCAGTACTTC.

The chain employs TRBV14 and TRBJ2-2; tentative D call: TRBD2 (5 bases). This CDR3 spans 17 amino acids. Germline assignment: CDR1 SGHDN and CDR2 FVKESK. V was pared by 5 bases and J by 5 bases, with 21 bases between. CDR3 residues: CASSARVETILTGELFF. The CDR3 nucleotides read TGTGCCAGCAGCGCCCGTGTAGAGACTATACTTACCGGGGAGCTGTTTTTT.

The gene calls are TRBV6-5 and TRBJ1-4, with D possibly matching TRBD1 (6 bases). There are 15 residues in the CDR3. V was shortened by 7 bases and J by 7 bases, with 19 bases between the two germline ends. CDR1 and CDR2 from the germline V gene are MNHEY and SVGAGI. The CDR3 is CASKDSLTIVEKLFF. CDR3 in DNA: TGTGCCAGCAAGGACAGCCTAACCATAGTTGAAAAACTGTTTTTT.

This sequence joins TRBV18 and TRBJ2-3, with a tentative D call TRBD2 (5 bases). Germline V lookup: CDR1 KGHSH, CDR2 LQKENI. Trimming took 1 base from V and 5 from J, leaving 16 bases between them. The CDR3 consists of 16 residues. CDR3 sequence reads: CASSPRSSGFQDTQYF. Written as DNA, the CDR3 is TGTGCCAGCTCACCACGGTCATCGGGGTTTCAAGATACGCAGTATTTT.

The rearrangement links TRBV6-5 to TRBJ2-5; 9 bases align to TRBD1. Germline V gives CDR1 MNHEY, CDR2 SVGAGI. This CDR3 contains 13 residues. After removal of 11 bases from V and 4 bases from J, the junction contained 8 bases not matched to a gene. The CDR3 coding sequence is TGTGCCGGGGGACAGGGTATACTAGAGACCCAGTACTTC. It specifies CAGGQGILETQYF.

This chain connects TRBV28 to TRBJ2-7; D remains unclear. CDR3 length equals 12 residues. In germline, CDR1 is MDHEN, CDR2 SYDVKM. The germline V and J ends were trimmed by 4 bases and 7 bases, with 11 bases remaining between them. Here the CDR3 DNA reads TGTGCCAGCAGTTGGGCCCTCTGGGAGCAGTACTTC. This encodes CASSWALWEQYF.

The chain employs TRBV7-3 and TRBJ1-4; the match to TRBD1 covers 10 bases. There are 14 residues in the CDR3. J lost 8 bases, V lost 3 bases, and 3 bases had no gene match. Germline V gene data show CDR1 as SGHTA and CDR2 as FQGTGA. The CDR3 bases are TGTGCCAGCAGCTTGACAGGGGGCTTCGAAAAACTGTTTTTT. Protein sequence: CASSLTGGFEKLFF. The full variable domain, completed using reference TRBV7-3 and TRBJ1-4, is GAGVSQTPSNKVTEKGKYVELRCDPISGHTALYWYRQSLGQGPEFLIYFQGTGAADDSGLPNDRFFAVRPEGSVSTLKIQRTERGDSAVYLCASSLTGGFEKLFFGSGTQLSVL.

The chain couples TRBV6-2 or TRBV6-3 to TRBJ1-4; D may be TRBD1 (5 bases). Between the trimmed V and J ends, which lost 2 bases and 2 bases, there was a span of 12 bases. The CDR3 sequence is 16 residues long. Germline loops: CDR1 MNHEY, CDR2 SVGEGT. This CDR3 reads CASSYPGGATNEKLFF. The CDR3 nucleotides are TGTGCCAGCAGTTACCCCGGGGGAGCCACTAATGAAAAACTGTTTTTT.

This rearrangement joins TRBV7-8 to TRBJ1-2, with TRBD1 identical over 8 bases. Germline loops: CDR1 SGHVS, CDR2 FQNEAQ. The V gene end was trimmed by 6 bases and the J gene end by 2 bases; junction bases not matched to a gene: 8. The CDR3 length is 15 residues. This CDR3 reads CASRPDRAKNYGYTF. The CDR3 nucleotides are TGTGCCAGCAGACCGGACAGGGCCAAAAACTATGGCTACACCTTC. The variable domain in full, with the rest retrieved from reference TRBV7-8 and TRBJ1-2, is GAGVSQSPRYKVAKRGQDVALRCDPISGHVSLFWYQQALGQGPEFLTYFQNEAQLDKSGLPSDRFFAERPEGSVSTLKIQRTQQEDSAVYLCASRPDRAKNYGYTFGSGTRLTVV.

The chain recombines TRBV2 with TRBJ2-3; 12 bases map to TRBD2. Per germline, CDR1 SNHLY and CDR2 FYNNEI. V lost 3 bases, J lost 7 bases, and 8 bases stayed unmatched. CDR3 length: 16 amino acids. CDR3 protein: CASSEVLAGGPNTQYF. The CDR3 nucleotides are TGTGCCAGCAGTGAGGTTCTAGCGGGGGGGCCTAATACGCAGTATTTT.

This clone has only one observation. The V call is TRBV5-6, the J call TRBJ1-5; D gene unclear. The CDR3 consists of 13 residues. Trimming shortened V by 6 bases and J by 4 bases, and 11 bases separated the two germline ends. CDR1 is SGHDT and CDR2 is YYEEEE in the germline V gene. The CDR3 protein is CASTLGRNQPQHF. For the CDR3, the DNA is TGTGCCAGCACCCTGGGGAGAAATCAGCCCCAGCATTTT.

The chain employs TRBV3-1 (or the pseudogene TRBV3-2) and TRBJ1-1, with D perhaps TRBD1 (5 bases). CDR1 is LGHDT and CDR2 is YNNKEL in the germline V gene (reference sequence). CDR3 size: 13 residues. V dropped 3 bases and J dropped 6 bases, with 11 bases sitting between them. The DNA for the CDR3 is TGTGCCAGCAGCCACGACTGGGGCGCTGAAGCTTTCTTT. Translating gives CASSHDWGAEAFF.

As concerns this clone: Other DNA sequences in this sample translate to the same CDR3. V usage is TRBV5-1 and J usage is TRBJ1-1; D may be TRBD1 (5 bases). The CDR3 covers 14 residues. Germline CDR1 and CDR2: SGHRS and YFSETQ. Trimming removed 0 bases from V and 2 bases from J, with 8 bases in between. The CDR3 DNA reads as TGCGCCAGCAGCTTGGCCGGGGGAAACACTGAAGCTTTCTTT. This codes for CASSLAGGNTEAFF.

The rearrangement uses TRBV20-1 and TRBJ1-2; 7 bases match TRBD1. Germline V gene lookup returns CDR1 DFQATT and CDR2 SNEGSKA (reference sequence). CDR3 length: 11 residues. CDR3 nucleotides: TGCAGCGGGGACAGTTACTATGGCTACACCTTC. As protein: CSGDSYYGYTF.

The rearrangement joins TRBV6-5 to TRBJ1-5; 7 bases agree with TRBD1. J lost 5 bases, V lost 11 bases, and 6 bases had no gene match. There are 12 residues in the CDR3. The germline V gene has CDR1 MNHEY and CDR2 SVGAGI. The CDR3 is CAGKTGDQPQHF. The CDR3 DNA follows: TGTGCCGGGAAAACAGGGGATCAGCCCCAGCATTTT.

The chain employs TRBV10-3 and TRBJ2-3; 14 bases match TRBD2. The germline V gene has CDR1 ENHRY and CDR2 SYGVKD. The length of the CDR3 is 16 residues. Trimming cost V 4 bases and J 0 bases; bases outside gene matches: 0. The CDR3: CAISGTSGGSTDTQYF. Here the CDR3 DNA reads TGTGCCATCAGTGGGACTAGCGGGGGGAGCACAGATACGCAGTATTTT.

The chain joins TRBV2 to TRBJ1-2; TRBD1 matches at 7 bases. The V gene's germline CDR1 is SNHLY and CDR2 FYNNEI. The J segment lost 0 bases and the V segment lost 1 base, leaving 11 bases of the junction unmatched. The CDR3 is 18 residues long. DNA for the CDR3: TGTGCCAGCAGTGAAGAAGGAACAGGGGTCCTAACTAACTATGGCTACACCTTC. Translation: CASSEEGTGVLTNYGYTF.

The chain recombines TRBV27 with TRBJ2-5; D perhaps matches TRBD2 (6 bases). The CDR3 covers 13 residues. V lost 5 bases, J lost 3 bases, and 10 bases lay in between. CDR1 is MNHEY and CDR2 is SMNVEV in the germline V gene (reference sequence). In nucleotides, the CDR3 is TGTGCCAGCAGTGGGGGACTGAAAGAGACCCAGTACTTC. Protein: CASSGGLKETQYF.

CDR3 nucleotide sequence: TGTGCCAGCAGCTTAGGGGGCGGGGGAGTCGATGAGCAGTTCTTC. Amino acid sequence: CASSLGGGGVDEQFF. This chain connects TRBV7-2 to TRBJ2-1, with TRBD2 identical over 7 bases. Germline values: CDR1 SGHTA, CDR2 FQGNSA. The CDR3 totals 15 residues. V shed 1 base, J shed 8 bases, and the junction held 8 bases outside the gene matches.

The gene calls are TRBV28 and TRBJ2-1, with 9 nucleotides matching TRBD2. Trimming cost V 8 bases and J 4 bases; bases outside gene matches: 9. The CDR3 has 15 residues. In germline, CDR1 is MDHEN, CDR2 SYDVKM. In nucleotides, the CDR3 is TGTGCCAGCCATCTTAGCGGGGGCCTATACAATGAGCAGTTCTTC. Its protein is CASHLSGGLYNEQFF.